This T cell receptor (beta chain) was sequenced during a study of cytomegalovirus exposure and HLA in healthy donors (dated 2017 in TCRdb). General notes on the study: According to an earlier analysis of 587 of the donors, 150 million to 200 million T cells yielded over 100 million unique TCR beta sequences and about 300 Gb of sequence data. Genome-wide SNP genotypes for about 65% of the 666 donors were used in a later genetic analysis, which treated that subset as a discovery cohort. Class I and class II HLA loci were covered by the typing at four-digit resolution. Donor age, sex, ethnicity and CMV serostatus were compiled alongside the repertoire data. The study aimed to test whether cataloging public T cell receptors could reveal signatures of past pathogen exposure. A few DR-DQ haplotypes were handled as single units for association and clustering because linkage in the cohort was strong. A later analysis re-analyzed previously published TCR beta repertoires from roughly 600 donors and added high-resolution HLA genotyping to study TCR occurrence patterns. The number of typed donors differed by locus: roughly 620-640 for A, B, C, DRB1 and DQB1; 500 to 550 for DQA1; some 610 for DPA1; and 450 to 480 for DPB1. To predict cytomegalovirus infection status, the study combined high-throughput TCR immunosequencing, statistical association of individual TCRs with disease status, and machine learning. The T cell repertoires of 550 to 850 subjects were profiled by immunosequencing and related to cytomegalovirus serostatus. An early release that covered roughly 600 HLA-typed donors contained approximately 300 gigabases of sequencing data and about 93 million unique TCR sequences. To decide whether each TCR beta V gene segment behaved as functional or pseudogenic, an earlier analysis of 587 of the donors relied on high-throughput TCR beta sequencing. Rather than using new phenotypic data, the later analysis identified candidate immune exposures from TCR beta sequences and from how often those sequences occurred across donors. Of the roughly 400 genotyped donors, 81% were placed in the genetic ancestry cluster associated with self-reported Caucasian donors. On average, roughly 240,000 unique TCR beta nucleotide sequences were sequenced per donor among about 400 genotyped donors of the cohort, with 15% to 20% of those sequences being non-productive. Besides the first cohort of roughly 660 subjects, a separate validation cohort made up of roughly 130 different subjects was used. Every discovery cohort repertoire had been produced on one sequencing platform.

The germline V gene gives CDR1 as SGHVS and CDR2 as FQNEAQ. The CDR3 holds 16 amino acids from the cysteine to the phenylalanine. CDR3 DNA is the only sequence kept; it has 48 bases, read in frame from the first base. After removal of 2 bases from V and 6 bases from J, the junction retains 9 bases not matched to a gene. Results and caveats for the whole study, not just this receptor: The sequencing pipeline was judged likely to have produced a cluster of highly shared sequence variants as a technical artifact. In a later analysis, HLA-associated TCR beta chains showed more clonal expansion and lower generation probabilities than non-associated chains that were equally common. Because the 87-base-pair reads could not distinguish some IMGT-functional V segments, including TRBV6-2 and TRBV6-3, those segments were excluded. Because counts were too low, seventeen rarely observed V segments, including chromosome 9 orphons, were left out of the earlier analysis of about 500 of the donors. The study gave a list of under 200 TCR beta chains associated with cytomegalovirus. Only TCR beta chains were sequenced in this cohort, and the absence of alpha or paired-chain data limited detectable features. Strong co-occurrence of HLA alleles, especially DR and DQ, made assigning TCR associations to individual alleles difficult. Immune exposure information for the cohort was limited to CMV serostatus. Because HLA typing was unavailable for some donors at each locus, only the typed subset was used in association tests. A later analysis associated 16,951 TCR beta sequences with specific HLA alleles at a false discovery rate of 0.05. In an earlier analysis of 500 to 650 of the donors, most TCR beta V segments appeared in productive rearrangements about 90% or about 30% of the time, broadly matching IMGT annotations. A few of the identified cytomegalovirus-associated TCR beta chains were confirmed in vitro to be specific for cytomegalovirus antigens. Correlated functional status among segregating V segments might reflect linkage disequilibrium, but an unknown experimental factor could not be ruled out. It was suggested by the authors that the approach could potentially be generalized to other disease states and immunological phenotypes. A further reported finding was that TCR beta sequences accurately predicted the HLA-A and HLA-B alleles for most subjects in the first cohort. A later analysis found that most CMV-associated TCR beta chains appeared HLA-restricted, with HLA associations seemingly driven largely by CMV exposure. A later analysis reported that several top co-occurrence clusters appeared linked to parvovirus B19, influenza, CMV and Epstein-Barr virus. In a later genetic analysis, a missense DCLRE1C variant was associated with V-gene and J-gene trimming of TCR beta chains, and the association was replicated in an independent cohort. The classifier was reported to diagnose cytomegalovirus status with high specificity and sensitivity in both the original cohort and the validation cohort. According to a later analysis, TCR association rates differed among HLA loci, with DRB1 alleles showing the most associated TCRs and HLA-C alleles showing the fewest. Roughly uniform sequencing depth across donors was assumed in presence/absence analyses, although this assumption may not hold. While some public TCRs were present in many individuals, most TCR sequences turned up only very rarely across donors. A later genetic analysis reported fewer N-insertions in productive TCRs among donors in an Asian-associated ancestry cluster than the roughly 690-donor mean.

In total, approximately 610 healthy bone marrow donors made up the cohort. At the time of sampling, every cohort member was nominally healthy, though immune exposures that went unrecorded were likely present. The donor was CMV seronegative and belonged to the group of 380 or so seronegative cohort members. Every donor gave a peripheral blood sample, and the peripheral blood mononuclear cells from that sample were used for TCR beta sequencing. Genomic DNA was extracted from the blood cell samples with the Qiagen DNeasy Blood Extraction Kit. The library was built by means of the immunoSEQ multiplex PCR assay. For the multiplex PCR, a mixture combining 60 forward primers for TCR Vbeta segments and 13 reverse primers for TCR Jbeta segments was used. The CDR3 region of rearranged TCR beta genes was amplified from genomic DNA by a multiplex PCR assay. On the Illumina HiSeq System, the amplified TCR beta libraries were sequenced as 87-base-pair reads. Under the source paper's analysis protocol: A later analysis tallied approximately 87 million unique TCR beta chains across the 550 to 850 repertoires, and about 10 million of those chains were shared by two or more donors. Raw reads were error-corrected and collapsed into unique sequences with a nearest-neighbor algorithm that merged closely related sequences to remove PCR and sequencing errors. CDR3 sequences were aligned to IMGT reference sequences to assign V, D and J gene segments. For a sequence to be retained, at least a six-nucleotide match to both a V gene segment and a J gene segment was required. A rearrangement was called productive if the CDR3 had no stop codons and remained in frame with V and J, and every other rearrangement was called non-productive. CDR3 was defined according to IMGT convention as the region running from the second conserved V-encoded cysteine to the conserved J-encoded phenylalanine. The earlier analysis of some 580 of the donors excluded any sequence lacking an unambiguous match to a single V gene segment. In an earlier analysis of approximately 550 of the donors, V segments were called functional above 56.7% productive rearrangements and were called segregating when the between-donor standard deviation exceeded 5%. A statistical classification framework was developed to diagnose cytomegalovirus status using the catalog of TCR beta chain sequences. A later analysis assigned V and J genes by comparing TCR nucleotide sequences with IMGT/GENE-DB human TR gene sequences. Using the TCRdist pipeline, a later analysis assigned CDR3 sequences along with most-parsimonious VDJ recombination scenarios. In a later analysis, each TCR beta chain was defined by its CDR3 amino acid sequence together with its V-gene family, and reads lacking a unique V-gene family were excluded. In a later analysis, around 650 highly shared, low-generation-probability nucleotide sequences were removed to address suspected cross-contamination and a sequencing artifact. In a later analysis, a clonal expansion index for each public chain was calculated from normalized within-repertoire ranks of inferred template counts. Generation probabilities in a later analysis came from a VDJ recombination model fitted to out-of-frame rearrangements, and those results were checked against IGoR. In a later analysis, hypergeometric tests were used to score TCR-TCR, TCR-HLA and TCR-CMV co-occurrence, with a repertoire-size bias correction applied to TCR pairs. In a later analysis, false discovery rates were estimated by permuting HLA or CMV assignments 20 times. A later analysis grouped co-occurring TCRs with DBSCAN, adding TCRdist sequence similarity when clustering within HLA-allele-positive subsets. Repertoires with fewer than 30,000 or more than 120,000 public chains, plus five repertoires with anomalous nucleotide sharing, were excluded from co-occurrence clustering. Held by TCRdb, this immuneACCESS table contains in-frame sequences only and omits some clones. Under half of the omission traces to an unresolved V gene where checked; the cause of the rest is unknown. V and J calls and clone size are given by that table; D and trimming were obtained from the DNA. This sample comprises 95,000 to 100,000 clones, over 75% of them detected only once. The top ten clonotypes cover around 3% of the sample.

Worth noting for this clone: Its antigen is not yet known. No much larger clone exists at a distance of one base, and base qualities are not known.

The chain couples TRBV7-8 to TRBJ2-3; 9 bases in between match TRBD2. This sequence originates from a man in his forties in good health and CMV-seronegative. Material: PBMCs. The DNA sequence is given as TGTGCCAGCAGCTTAAGGGCGGGGGGGCTGTCGGATACGCAGTATTTT. Its protein is CASSLRAGGLSDTQYF.